This T cell receptor beta chain was found in a study of blood T cell repertoires in COVID-19. Repertoires were generated with immunoSEQ multiplex PCR, while TCRdb's copy carries only in-frame clones and drops some. This table has approximately 300,000 clones, 70% to 85% appearing once. Losses at the gene ends were 5 bases for V and 10 bases for J; bases not matched to a gene: 7. Germline V CDR1 and CDR2: MNHNY, SVGAGI (reference sequence). The CDR3 runs 14 residues. The chain has TRBV6-6 and TRBJ1-4; 10 bases line up with TRBD1. Sequenced: peripheral blood. The TCR comes from a human donor with COVID-19, enrolled during active disease. The donor label of this sample is uncertain. The CDR3 region is CASSPRDRGSKLFF. The CDR3 nucleotides read TGTGCCAGCAGTCCCCGGGACAGGGGCTCAAAACTGTTTTTT.